The 26 T cell receptor beta chains below come from one sample, sequenced in a study of long-term antiretroviral therapy in people with HIV. The run of the v3.0 immunoSEQ assay was at survey level. Sequencing was performed with immunoSEQ multiplex PCR; in TCRdb, only in-frame clones are kept and a portion is missing. In the table there are under 20,000 clones, around 75% of which are singletons. Sequencing was performed on unsorted PBMCs, taken 1.5 years before starting antiretroviral therapy. These receptors were obtained from a woman aged 45-59 years with HIV.

The V and J genes are TRBV6-1 and TRBJ1-5; TRBD1 aligns across 9 bases. There are 15 residues in the CDR3. Germline CDR1 reads MNHNS; CDR2 reads SASEGT. V lost 7 bases to trimming and J lost 4 bases; unmatched junction nucleotides: 8. In DNA form, the CDR3 reads TGTGCCAGCAATCTCGACAGGGGGGGAAATCAGCCCCAGCATTTT. It encodes CASNLDRGGNQPQHF.

This clone was picked up one time. The gene calls are TRBV5-1 and TRBJ1-2; tentative D call: TRBD1 (5 bases). CDR3 length: 14 amino acids. Germline-derived CDR1 and CDR2 are SGHRS and YFSETQ. V was pared by 3 bases and J by 2 bases, with 11 bases between. The CDR3 DNA reads TGCGCCAGCAGCTCGGGGGTCGGGAACTATGGCTACACCTTC. It translates to CASSSGVGNYGYTF. Variable domain in full (rest from reference TRBV5-1 and TRBJ1-2): KAGVTQTPRYLIKTRGQQVTLSCSPISGHRSVSWYQQTPGQGLQFLFEYFSETQRNKGNFPGRFSGRQFSNSRSEMNVSTLELGDSALYLCASSSGVGNYGYTFGSGTRLTVV.

V is TRBV4-1 and J is TRBJ2-7; D gene uncertain. The CDR3 extends over 14 amino acids. Germline CDR1 is MGHRA and CDR2 is YSYEKL. The ends were cut back, 3 bases at V and 1 base at J, with 10 bases in the middle. In nucleotides, the CDR3 is TGCGCCAGCAGCCACCAAGGACGGTCCTACGAGCAGTACTTC. Translation gives CASSHQGRSYEQYF.

The chain couples TRBV5-1 to TRBJ1-4; tentative D call: TRBD1 (6 bases). Trimming shortened V by 4 bases and J by 4 bases, and 11 bases separated the two germline ends. The CDR3 runs to 14 residues. CDR1 is SGHRS and CDR2 is YFSETQ in the germline V gene. The CDR3 bases are TGCGCCAGCAGCCTGGACAGCCTTAATGAAAAACTGTTTTTT. It specifies CASSLDSLNEKLFF.

The gene calls are TRBV10-3 and TRBJ1-3; 9 positions agree with TRBD1. The junction had 7 bases not matched to a gene; V was cut back by 6 bases and J by 4 bases. The germline CDR1 and CDR2 sequences are ENHRY and SYGVKD. CDR3 length equals 15 residues. CDR3 residues: CAISDTGGGGNTIYF. CDR3 coding DNA: TGTGCCATCAGCGATACAGGGGGCGGGGGAAACACCATATATTTT.

V and J are TRBV27 and TRBJ2-7, with 10 bases aligning to TRBD2. V lost 5 bases, J lost 3 bases, and 13 bases stayed unmatched. CDR1 is MNHEY and CDR2 is SMNVEV in the germline V gene (reference sequence). The CDR3 has 17 amino acids. CDR3 protein: CASSAFSTSGAFYEQYF. The CDR3 DNA reads TGTGCCAGCAGTGCATTCAGTACTAGCGGGGCCTTCTACGAGCAGTACTTC.

The chain uses TRBV13 and TRBJ2-1, with 8 bases aligning to TRBD1. The junction had 3 bases not matched to a gene; V was cut back by 6 bases and J by 5 bases. The CDR3 sequence is 13 residues long. CDR1 is PRHDT and CDR2 is FYEKMQ in the germline V gene (reference sequence). CDR3 in amino acids: CASRTGVDNEQFF. Here the CDR3 DNA reads TGTGCCAGCAGGACAGGGGTGGACAATGAGCAGTTCTTC. Filled out from reference TRBV13 and TRBJ2-1, the complete variable domain reads AAGVIQSPRHLIKEKRETATLKCYPIPRHDTVYWYQQGPGQDPQFLISFYEKMQSDKGSIPDRFSAQQFSDYHSELNMSSLELGDSALYFCASRTGVDNEQFFGPGTRLTVL.

The chain recombines TRBV5-1 with TRBJ2-5; TRBD2 matches at 11 bases. The germline V gene has CDR1 SGHRS and CDR2 YFSETQ. Trimming removed 0 bases from V and 5 bases from J; junction bases left unmatched: 6. The CDR3 consists of 16 residues. CDR3 loop: CASSLEPSGGWETQYF. The CDR3, as DNA: TGCGCCAGCAGCTTGGAGCCTAGCGGGGGGTGGGAGACCCAGTACTTC. Together with reference TRBV5-1 and TRBJ2-5, the CDR3 gives the full variable domain: KAGVTQTPRYLIKTRGQQVTLSCSPISGHRSVSWYQQTPGQGLQFLFEYFSETQRNKGNFPGRFSGRQFSNSRSEMNVSTLELGDSALYLCASSLEPSGGWETQYFGPGTRLLVL.

This clone rates as medium-sized (0.01 to 0.1%). The V call is TRBV7-9, the J call TRBJ2-5; D remains ambiguous. The CDR3 spans 14 residues. CDR1 and CDR2 from the germline V gene are SEHNR and FQNEAQ (reference sequence). The germline V and J ends were trimmed by 3 bases and 7 bases, with 15 bases remaining between them. Here the CDR3 reads CASSFTKRLRTQYF. CDR3 nucleotides: TGTGCCAGCAGCTTTACAAAGCGTCTCAGGACCCAGTACTTC. The full variable domain, rest sourced from reference TRBV7-9 and TRBJ2-5, is DTGVSQNPRHKITKRGQNVTFRCDPISEHNRLYWYRQTLGQGPEFLTYFQNEAQLEKSRLLSDRFSAERPKGSFSTLEIQRTEQGDSAMYLCASSFTKRLRTQYFGPGTRLLVL.

CDR3 coding DNA: TGTGCCAGCAGCTCCCCTCTATCCGGGGAGCTGTTTTTT. Its protein product is CASSSPLSGELFF. This chain links TRBV7-9 with TRBJ2-2; D unclear. Trimming cost V 4 bases and J 6 bases, with 9 bases left between them. Germline-derived CDR1 and CDR2 are SEHNR and FQNEAQ (reference sequence). This CDR3 spans 13 amino acids.

This clone is labeled medium-sized. The chain couples TRBV7-7 to TRBJ2-1; D ambiguous. CDR1 SSHAT and CDR2 FNYEAQ come from the germline V gene (reference sequence). There are 16 residues in the CDR3. Trimming pared 5 bases from V and 2 bases from J, leaving 16 bases between. As DNA, the CDR3 is TGTGCCAGCAGCCAGACGATTGACGCAACCTACAATGAGCAGTTCTTC. Translating it yields CASSQTIDATYNEQFF.

The gene calls are TRBV2 and TRBJ2-2; 12 positions match TRBD2. Germline V gene sequence: CDR1 SNHLY, CDR2 FYNNEI. Trimming cost V 5 bases and J 4 bases; bases outside gene matches: 5. This CDR3 contains 16 residues. This CDR3 reads CASSWTSGATTGELFF. CDR3 coding DNA: TGTGCCAGCAGTTGGACTAGCGGGGCGACCACCGGGGAGCTGTTTTTT.

This clone came up a few times. The chain joins TRBV27 to TRBJ1-6, with 11 bases matching TRBD1. Trimming cost V 7 bases and J 9 bases; bases outside gene matches: 11. The CDR3 covers 16 residues. Per germline, CDR1 MNHEY and CDR2 SMNVEV (reference sequence). The CDR3 region is CASTLGTGGNFSPLHF. CDR3 sequence (DNA): TGTGCCAGCACGTTGGGGACAGGGGGGAATTTTTCACCCCTCCACTTT.

V gene TRBV7-8 combines with J gene TRBJ1-2; possible D gene TRBD1, 5 bases. V was cut by 4 bases and J by 2 bases, with 11 bases left in between. This CDR3 region has 14 residues. Germline V gene data show CDR1 as SGHVS and CDR2 as FQNEAQ. In DNA form, the CDR3 reads TGTGCCAGCAGCTCGGACTGGGGGAACTATGGCTACACCTTC. Translated, it gives CASSSDWGNYGYTF. The full variable domain, with the rest looked up from reference TRBV7-8 and TRBJ1-2, is GAGVSQSPRYKVAKRGQDVALRCDPISGHVSLFWYQQALGQGPEFLTYFQNEAQLDKSGLPSDRFFAERPEGSVSTLKIQRTQQEDSAVYLCASSSDWGNYGYTFGSGTRLTVV.

The chain recombines TRBV7-2 with TRBJ1-3; TRBD1 is a possible D gene (6 bases). This CDR3 contains 15 residues. CDR1 and CDR2 (germline): SGHTA, FQGNSA. Trimming removed 1 base from V and 0 bases from J, with 7 bases in between. The CDR3 region has the DNA TGTGCCAGCAGCTTAGACAGGGCCTCTGGAAACACCATATATTTT. Protein product: CASSLDRASGNTIYF.

This chain links TRBV2 with TRBJ2-5; D is unresolved. Germline CDR1 is SNHLY and CDR2 is FYNNEI. The CDR3 covers 12 residues. V lost 3 bases to trimming and J lost 1 base, with 3 bases between them. The CDR3 sequence: CASSDLQETQYF. The DNA for the CDR3 is TGTGCCAGCAGTGATCTCCAAGAGACCCAGTACTTC.

The CDR3: CASSLGSWVQETQYF. The CDR3 DNA reads as TGCGCCAGCAGCTTGGGTTCATGGGTCCAAGAGACCCAGTACTTC. V gene TRBV5-1 combines with J gene TRBJ2-5, with D uncertain. The ends were cut back, 0 bases at V and 1 base at J, with 10 bases in the middle. The CDR3 spans 15 residues. In germline, CDR1 is SGHRS, CDR2 YFSETQ. The full variable domain, rest sourced from reference TRBV5-1 and TRBJ2-5, is KAGVTQTPRYLIKTRGQQVTLSCSPISGHRSVSWYQQTPGQGLQFLFEYFSETQRNKGNFPGRFSGRQFSNSRSEMNVSTLELGDSALYLCASSLGSWVQETQYFGPGTRLLVL.

This rearrangement joins TRBV5-8 to TRBJ1-1; no firm D call. There are 13 residues in the CDR3. Between the trimmed V and J ends, which lost 0 bases and 5 bases, there was a span of 8 bases. Germline V gene sequence: CDR1 SGHTS, CDR2 YDEGEE. The CDR3 protein is CASSLVVGTEAFF. DNA of the CDR3: TGTGCCAGCAGCTTGGTGGTGGGAACTGAAGCTTTCTTT.

This sequence joins TRBV10-1 and TRBJ1-5; D may be TRBD1 (6 bases). The CDR3 extends over 16 amino acids. From germline, CDR1 is WNHNN and CDR2 SYGVQD (reference sequence). The ends were cut back, 6 bases at V and 0 bases at J, with 15 bases in the middle. CDR3 DNA: TGCGCCAGCAGGAAATACAGGGTTGGTAGCAATCAGCCCCAGCATTTT. Amino acids: CASRKYRVGSNQPQHF.

This chain joins TRBV7-9 and TRBJ2-5; TRBD1 matches 8 bases. Trimming removed 5 bases from V and 5 bases from J; junction bases left unmatched: 13. The CDR3 loop spans 16 amino acids. From germline, CDR1 is SEHNR and CDR2 FQNEAQ (reference sequence). The CDR3 reads CASSRAWQGAGETQYF. In DNA, the CDR3 is TGTGCCAGCAGCCGAGCTTGGCAGGGGGCCGGCGAGACCCAGTACTTC.

The V gene is TRBV12-5, the J gene TRBJ2-2; D gene ambiguous. V was shortened by 5 bases and J by 0 bases, with 13 bases between the two germline ends. CDR1 and CDR2 (germline): LGHNT, FRNRAP. CDR3 length equals 16 residues. The CDR3 region is CASGLWVGSNTGELFF. CDR3 bases: TGTGCTAGTGGTCTTTGGGTTGGGTCGAACACCGGGGAGCTGTTTTTT.

This clone was counted a single time. The gene calls are TRBV6-6 and TRBJ2-5; 7 bases line up with TRBD1. J gave up 2 bases and V 4 bases, and 7 bases lay outside the gene matches. The CDR3 contains 15 residues. Germline V CDR1 and CDR2: MNHNY, SVGAGI (reference sequence). CDR3 nucleotides: TGTGCCAGCAGTTTTCCCCCACAGGGGCAAGAGACCCAGTACTTC. Its translation: CASSFPPQGQETQYF.

This chain uses TRBV6-1 with TRBJ2-1, with 8 bases identical to TRBD2. Per germline, CDR1 MNHNS and CDR2 SASEGT. V lost 8 bases and J lost 5; bases outside the gene matches: 8. The CDR3 sequence is 14 residues long. CDR3 amino acids: CASQRGTRDNEQFF. In nucleotides, the CDR3 is TGTGCCAGCCAGCGGGGGACTAGGGACAATGAGCAGTTCTTC.

The chain combines TRBV11-2 with TRBJ2-3, with D possibly TRBD2 on 5 matching bases. The V and J ends lost 5 bases and 2 bases respectively, with 11 bases between them. This CDR3 spans 14 amino acids. Germline-derived CDR1 and CDR2 are SGHAT and FQNNGV. The CDR3 spells CASSITSVTDTQYF. The CDR3 nucleotides read TGTGCCAGCAGCATCACTAGTGTCACAGATACGCAGTATTTT.

V and J are TRBV5-1 and TRBJ2-7; 10 bases fit TRBD1. Trimming took 4 bases from V and 3 from J; bases not matched to a gene: 7. Germline V CDR1 and CDR2: SGHRS, YFSETQ. This CDR3 has 15 amino acids. The CDR3 loop reads CASSPLGTGVYEQYF. The CDR3 DNA follows: TGCGCCAGCAGCCCCCTGGGGACAGGGGTCTACGAGCAGTACTTC.

The V and J genes are TRBV11-2 and TRBJ2-3; D may be TRBD1 (6 bases). V shed 3 bases and J shed 6 bases, with 7 bases lying between them. This CDR3 has 12 residues. Germline values: CDR1 SGHAT, CDR2 FQNNGV. The CDR3: CASSFQGDTQYF. The CDR3 bases are TGTGCCAGCAGCTTTCAGGGGGATACGCAGTATTTT.